Each of the 5 T cell receptor beta chains below was sequenced from the same sample in a study of ipilimumab plus nivolumab after autologous stem cell transplantation. Libraries were prepared by immunoSEQ multiplex PCR; TCRdb keeps only in-frame clonotypes and omits some of them. The table lists over 80,000 clones, 75% to 85% of them singletons, with approximately 2.2% in the top ten. Sequences were derived from PBMCs, sampled in a trial of ipilimumab plus nivolumab as post-transplant consolidation. The receptors originated from a male donor with diffuse large B-cell lymphoma.

A single count supports this clone. This chain connects TRBV5-6 to TRBJ2-7; a possible D gene is TRBD2 (5 bases). Trimming left V 0 bases short and J 3 bases short, with 16 bases between. The CDR3 is made up of 16 amino acids. In germline, CDR1 is SGHDT, CDR2 YYEEEE. CDR3 protein: CASSLAGVSGFYEQYF. Here the CDR3 DNA reads TGTGCCAGCAGCTTGGCCGGGGTTTCAGGATTCTACGAGCAGTACTTC.

This chain links TRBV4-1 with TRBJ2-1; possible D gene TRBD1, 6 bases. Looked up from germline, CDR1 is MGHRA and CDR2 is YSYEKL. V was cut by 0 bases and J by 7 bases, with 13 bases left in between. This CDR3 has 15 residues. This CDR3 reads CASSQEGAAVNEQFF. CDR3 nucleotide sequence: TGCGCCAGCAGCCAAGAGGGGGCAGCTGTGAATGAGCAGTTCTTC.

This clone came up a few times. This chain links TRBV9 with TRBJ2-1; no definite D call. The CDR3 length is 14 residues. CDR1 and CDR2 from the germline V gene are SGDLS and YYNGEE. Trimming shortened V by 1 base and J by 9 bases, and 14 bases separated the two germline ends. The CDR3, as DNA: TGTGCCAGCAGCGTATTTTTGGGCACCGGTGAGCAGTTCTTC. This codes for CASSVFLGTGEQFF.

This chain joins TRBV2 and TRBJ2-2; 7 nucleotides match TRBD1. V lost 8 bases and J lost 7; bases outside the gene matches: 7. The CDR3 sequence is 13 residues long. CDR1 and CDR2 (germline): SNHLY, FYNNEI. The CDR3 coding sequence is TGTGCCAGCGACAGGGATCGGGACGGGGAGCTGTTTTTT. This translates into CASDRDRDGELFF.

The genes are TRBV5-1 and TRBJ1-1; D ambiguous. There are 14 residues in the CDR3. Trimming removed 0 bases at V and 2 bases at J, with 8 bases between. CDR1 and CDR2 (germline): SGHRS, YFSETQ. The chain's CDR3 is CASSLANGNTEAFF. CDR3 coding DNA: TGCGCCAGCAGCTTGGCCAACGGCAACACTGAAGCTTTCTTT.